This TCR beta chain is drawn from a study of persistence of HIV-infected CD4 T cells. This nonspecific control used anti-CD3/anti-CD28 bead stimulation of CD4+ T cells. Sorting of responding CD4+ T cells relied on upregulated CD40 ligand together with CD69. Stimulated PBMCs had first been depleted of CD8+ T cells. Anti-CD28/CD49d costimulation, CD40-blocking antibody and enfuvirtide were given to CD8-depleted PBMCs for about 18 hours. This was the immunoSEQ version 4 assay in survey mode. The table came from immunoSEQ multiplex PCR; TCRdb's copy has only in-frame clones and leaves some out. The sample holds some 49,000 clones; just under 90% are singletons and the top ten take 2.5% to 4%. This clone was detected once. Its antigen is not known. Study-level findings and limits: TCR analyses could not target the rare provirus-carrying CMV-responding cells.

Trimming took 5 bases from V and 6 from J, leaving 13 bases between them. In germline, CDR1 is MNHEY, CDR2 SMNVEV (reference sequence). The CDR3 runs 13 residues. This chain joins TRBV27 and TRBJ1-1; no clear D. This TCR was recovered from an adult woman with HIV who was CMV-seropositive. Sample: CD4+ T cells sorted from PBMCs after roughly 20-hour stimulation, taken from a patient who received antiretroviral therapy. CDR3 in DNA: TGTGCCAGCAGTCTAGAAAGGCAGGCTGAAGCTTTCTTT. Its translation: CASSLERQAEAFF.